This T cell receptor (beta chain) derives from a study of cytomegalovirus exposure and HLA in healthy donors. At the level of the study: Roughly 80% of roughly 430 genotyped donors fell in the Caucasian-associated ancestry cluster.

This CDR3 comprises 13 residues. CDR1 and CDR2 from the germline V gene are MNHNY and SVGAGI (reference sequence). V was clipped by 10 bases and J by 4 bases, with 14 bases between them. It was with 60 Vbeta and 13 Jbeta primers that the PCR ran. Sequenced by immunoSEQ multiplex PCR; TCRdb stores in-frame clones only, minus some. The table records around 200,000 clones, approximately 82% of them present only once. Comment on this clone: What it recognizes is unknown.

Notes on the study in general: Most CMV-associated TCR beta chains appeared HLA-restricted in a later analysis. With later analysis, a missense DCLRE1C variant became linked to TCR beta V- and J-gene trimming. What a later analysis showed was that several of the most significant clusters appeared linked to common viral pathogens.

This clonotype was sampled from a woman aged 40-49 years in good health and CMV-seronegative. The specimen was PBMCs. The rearrangement joins TRBV6-6 to TRBJ1-5, with D possibly being TRBD1 (5 bases). In nucleotides, the CDR3 is TGTGCCACTTCAGACAGACATAATCAGCCCCAGCATTTT. Protein product: CATSDRHNQPQHF.